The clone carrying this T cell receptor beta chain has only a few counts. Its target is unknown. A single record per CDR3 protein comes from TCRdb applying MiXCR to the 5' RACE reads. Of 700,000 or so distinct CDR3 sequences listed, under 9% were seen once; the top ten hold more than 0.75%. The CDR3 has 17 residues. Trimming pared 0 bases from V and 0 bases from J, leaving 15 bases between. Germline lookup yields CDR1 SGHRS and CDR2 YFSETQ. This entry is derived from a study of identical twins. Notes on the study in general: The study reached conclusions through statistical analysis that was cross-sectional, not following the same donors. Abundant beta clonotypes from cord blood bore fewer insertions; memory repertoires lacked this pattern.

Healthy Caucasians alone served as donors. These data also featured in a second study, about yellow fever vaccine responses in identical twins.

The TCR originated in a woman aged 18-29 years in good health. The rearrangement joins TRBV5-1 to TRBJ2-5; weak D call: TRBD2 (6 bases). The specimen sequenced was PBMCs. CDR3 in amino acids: CASSLAGRDFYQETQYF. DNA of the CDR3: TGCGCCAGCAGCTTGGCCGGTAGGGACTTTTACCAAGAGACCCAGTACTTC.